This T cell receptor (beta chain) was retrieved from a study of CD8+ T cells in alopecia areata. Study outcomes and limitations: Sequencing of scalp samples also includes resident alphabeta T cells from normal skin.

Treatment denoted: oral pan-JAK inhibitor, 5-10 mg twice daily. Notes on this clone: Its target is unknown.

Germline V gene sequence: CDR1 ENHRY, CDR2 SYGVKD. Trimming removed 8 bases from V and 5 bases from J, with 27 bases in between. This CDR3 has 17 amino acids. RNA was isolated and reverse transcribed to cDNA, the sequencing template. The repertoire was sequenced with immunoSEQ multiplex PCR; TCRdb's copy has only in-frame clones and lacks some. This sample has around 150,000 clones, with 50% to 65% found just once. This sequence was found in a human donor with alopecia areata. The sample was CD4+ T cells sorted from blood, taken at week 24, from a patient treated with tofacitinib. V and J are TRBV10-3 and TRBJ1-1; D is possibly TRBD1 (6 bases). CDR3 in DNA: TGTGCCATCCTTAGACAATCGGCCAGGGGATGGTGGACTGAAGCTTTCTTT. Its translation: CAILRQSARGWWTEAFF.